This T cell receptor (beta chain) was recovered during a study of cytomegalovirus exposure and HLA in healthy donors. Study findings and constraints: High sensitivity and specificity were reportedly achieved when the classifier diagnosed cytomegalovirus status.

About this clone: Its cognate antigen is unknown.

The PCR had 60 Vbeta and 13 Jbeta primers. This table comes from immunoSEQ multiplex PCR, and its TCRdb copy is limited to in-frame clones, with some not included. The sample consists of around 99,000 clones, approximately 70% of them appearing once. CDR1 and CDR2 from the germline V gene are LNHDA and SQIVND (reference sequence). The CDR3 covers 13 residues. V dropped 4 bases and J dropped 9; count of bases not matched to a gene: 6. Sequences were obtained from PBMCs. The clonotype was recovered from an older woman in good health and CMV-seropositive. This chain links TRBV19 with TRBJ2-1; 7 bases are shared with TRBD1. DNA of the CDR3: TGTGCCAGTAGTAGACAGGGAAATAGTGAGCAGTTCTTC. Translating it yields CASSRQGNSEQFF.